Below are 20 T cell receptor beta chains sequenced from a single sample in a study of tumor and adjacent non-tumor tissue in lung cancer. A modified ARM-PCR protocol with three rounds of nested PCR amplified TCRbeta. One entry per CDR3 protein, called by TCRdb with MiXCR from the multiplex PCR reads. The table has 84,000 or so distinct CDR3 sequences, 61% seen once. The template was RNA from unsorted bulk tissue. What was sequenced was lung tumor tissue. The receptors derive from a man between 65 and 85 years old with non-small cell lung cancer.

Concerning this clonotype itself: The germline gene is not matched at one end of the junction; a read error may be the cause. The rearrangement uses TRBV11-2 and TRBJ2-3; 7 nucleotides match TRBD1. Per germline, CDR1 SGHAT and CDR2 FQNNGV. The CDR3 totals 14 residues. DNA of the CDR3: TGTGCCAGCAGCTTTAGGGGGCACACAGATGCGCAGGATTTT. This codes for CASSFRGHTDAQDF.

Note on this clonotype: One end of the junction does not line up with germline, which may come from a read error. The chain uses TRBV6-6 and TRBJ1-5, with a tentative D call TRBD1 (5 bases). CDR3 length equals 16 residues. The V gene's germline CDR1 is MNHNY and CDR2 SVGAGI (reference sequence). In nucleotides, the CDR3 is TGTGCCGGCAGTTACTGGGCAGGGCGAGCCAATCAGCCCCAACATTTT. Translation gives CAGSYWAGRANQPQHF.

The rearrangement links TRBV9 to TRBJ2-7; perhaps TRBD2 as D (6 bases). V was shortened by 0 bases and J by 7 bases, with 14 bases between the two germline ends. This CDR3 spans 14 amino acids. Germline CDR1 and CDR2: SGDLS and YYNGEE. CDR3 coding DNA: TGTGCCAGCAGCGTAGCGAGCTGGAGGGAAGAGCAGTACTTC. Its protein product is CASSVASWREEQYF.

Turning to this clonotype: One end of the junction varies from germline; a read error may be responsible. This CDR3 reads CVSSLVRTLGTWELFF. DNA for the CDR3: TGTGTCAGCAGCTTGGTCCGGACCCTCGGGACCTGGGAGCTGTTTTTT. This chain joins TRBV7-9 and TRBJ2-2, with D possibly called TRBD1 or TRBD2 (5 bases each). The CDR3 loop spans 16 amino acids. CDR1 and CDR2 from the germline V gene are SEHNR and FQNEAQ (reference sequence). The full variable domain, rest sourced from reference TRBV7-9 and TRBJ2-2, is DTGVSQNPRHKITKRGQNVTFRCDPISEHNRLYWYRQTLGQGPEFLTYFQNEAQLEKSRLLSDRFSAERPKGSFSTLEIQRTEQGDSAMYLCVSSLVRTLGTWELFFGEGSRLTVL.

CDR3 in amino acids: CARSLTMGLGNTIYF. The CDR3 nucleotides read TGTGCTAGGAGCCTTACCATGGGGCTAGGAAACACCATATATTTT. This rearrangement joins TRBV5-6 to TRBJ1-3; TRBD1 is a possible D gene (5 bases). The CDR3 is made up of 15 amino acids. Germline V gene data show CDR1 as SGHDT and CDR2 as YYEEEE.

On this clonotype: The CDR3 does not end in the conserved phenylalanine or tryptophan, so this is likely a read error. Because the CDR3's place on the DNA is in doubt, the DNA is left out and the CDR3 is given as listed by TCRdb. V and J are TRBV4-2 and TRBJ2-2; the table assigns TRBD1, which was not confirmed against the DNA. Germline assignment: CDR1 LGHNA and CDR2 YNFKEQ. The CDR3 totals 16 residues, both ends included. The CDR3 is CASSRTQGAETGELLL.

This clonotype was seen more than once but under ten times. The chain combines TRBV11-2 with TRBJ2-7; 8 nucleotides agree with TRBD2. Per germline, CDR1 SGHAT and CDR2 FQNNGV. There are 16 residues in the CDR3. J was trimmed by 5 bases and V by 6 bases; bases with no gene match: 15. The CDR3 DNA is TGTGCCAGCAGTTTACCCGGGACTAGGGGAATCGACGAGCAGTACTTC. Protein product: CASSLPGTRGIDEQYF.

Worth noting for this clonotype: This may stem from a read error, because a much larger clone lies one nucleotide away. The chain has TRBV7-8 and TRBJ1-2; D gene ambiguous. The CDR3 length is 15 residues. The germline V gene has CDR1 SGHVS and CDR2 FQNEAQ. CDR3 sequence reads: CASCLSREANYGYTF. CDR3 bases: TGTGCCAGCTGCTTAAGCAGAGAAGCTAACTATGGCTACACCTTC. The full variable domain, its missing parts supplied by reference TRBV7-8 and TRBJ1-2, is GAGVSQSPRYKVAKRGQDVALRCDPISGHVSLFWYQQALGQGPEFLTYFQNEAQLDKSGLPSDRFFAERPEGSVSTLKIQRTQQEDSAVYLCASCLSREANYGYTFGSGTRLTVV.

This clonotype was recorded only once. One end of the junction varies from germline; a read error may be responsible. The chain recombines TRBV6-5 with TRBJ2-3; D possibly corresponds to TRBD1 (6 bases). Per germline, CDR1 MNHEY and CDR2 SVGAGI. This CDR3 contains 14 residues. The CDR3 DNA follows: TGTGCCGGCAGTAGTAACAGGGCCCGAAACACGCAGTATTTT. Protein: CAGSSNRARNTQYF.

Comments on this clonotype: Lacking the conserved final phenylalanine or tryptophan, this CDR3 likely reflects a read error. The V call is TRBV4-1, the J call TRBJ1-1; D remains unclear. This CDR3 region has 15 residues. Germline V gene lookup returns CDR1 MGHRA and CDR2 YSYEKL. The CDR3 coding sequence is TGTGCCTGCAGCCAAGATCCATCATCCTTGTCTGAAGCTTTCTAT. Translating gives CACSQDPSSLSEAFY.

This clonotype has only one observation. The V and J genes are TRBV5-1 and TRBJ1-1, with 8 nucleotides matching TRBD1. This CDR3 is built from 14 residues. The V and J ends lost 5 bases and 10 bases, in that order; junction bases with no gene match: 13. Germline V gene data show CDR1 as SGHRS and CDR2 as YFSETQ. The CDR3 sequence is CASSSDRVDTGAFF. DNA of the CDR3: TGCGCCAGCAGTTCGGACAGGGTGGACACCGGAGCTTTCTTT.

This clonotype came up once. Likely a read error: the CDR3 ends without its conserved phenylalanine or tryptophan. The limits of the CDR3 on the DNA are not certain, so only TCRdb's listed CDR3 is given. This chain uses TRBV11-2 with TRBJ1-1. Per germline, CDR1 SGHAT and CDR2 FQNNGV. The length of the CDR3 is 13 amino acids, counting both ends. The CDR3 loop is CASSSHFGAEVFY.

Many counts were recorded for this clonotype. The V call is TRBV4-2, the J call TRBJ2-2; 9 nucleotides match TRBD2. The CDR3 extends over 15 amino acids. Trimming cost V 1 base and J 5 bases; bases outside gene matches: 2. Germline CDR1 is LGHNA and CDR2 is YNFKEQ. The CDR3 nucleotides read TGTGCCAGCAGCCAAGGGACTAGCGTTACCGGGGAGCTGTTTTTT. Translating gives CASSQGTSVTGELFF.

The chain carries TRBV11-2 and TRBJ2-1; D gene uncertain. From germline, CDR1 is SGHAT and CDR2 FQNNGV. The CDR3 is made up of 16 amino acids. V lost 1 base, J lost 12 bases, and 22 bases lay in between. The CDR3 reads CASSLVLVGSYYGQFF. CDR3 nucleotides: TGTGCCAGCAGCTTAGTTTTAGTTGGCTCCTACTATGGGCAGTTCTTC.

About this clonotype itself: The junction differs from germline at one of its ends, possibly a read error. The rearrangement links TRBV11-2 to TRBJ2-3; TRBD2 matches 7 bases. The CDR3 loop spans 16 amino acids. CDR1 is SGHAT and CDR2 is FQNNGV in the germline V gene. The CDR3 sequence: CATSRPMAGVADTQYF. CDR3 sequence (DNA): TGCGCCACCAGCCGACCGATGGCGGGGGTGGCAGATACGCAGTATTTT.

Note on this clonotype: The junction differs from germline at one of its ends, possibly a read error. The rearrangement uses TRBV11-2 and TRBJ2-7, with D tentatively TRBD2 (6 bases). In germline, CDR1 is SGHAT, CDR2 FQNNGV. This CDR3 spans 15 amino acids. The CDR3, as DNA: TGTGCCTGCAGCTTAAATTTAGCGGAGGGCTCCGGTCGGTACTTC. This translates into CACSLNLAEGSGRYF.

As regards this clonotype: One end of the junction does not line up with germline, which may come from a read error. The chain links TRBV7-3 to TRBJ2-5, with 11 nucleotides matching TRBD1. The V gene's germline CDR1 is SGHTA and CDR2 FQGTGA. The CDR3 consists of 14 residues. CDR3 in amino acids: CTSSLGTGGETQYF. The CDR3 coding sequence is TGTACCAGCAGCTTAGGGACAGGGGGAGAGACCCAGTACTTC.

This chain joins TRBV29-1 and TRBJ2-5; perhaps D is TRBD1 or TRBD2 (5 bases each). Germline CDR1 is SQVTM and CDR2 is ANQGSEA. Trimming pared 6 bases from V and 2 bases from J, leaving 13 bases between. This CDR3 is built from 13 residues. The DNA of the CDR3 is TGCAGCGTGGCCGGGACGCGTCAAGAGACCCAGTACTTC. Amino acid sequence: CSVAGTRQETQYF.

This clonotype was observed a handful of times. At one end the junction does not follow the germline gene, possibly because of a read error. This chain links TRBV28 with TRBJ2-5; TRBD2 might be the D (6 bases). Looked up from germline, CDR1 is MDHEN and CDR2 is SYDVKM. CDR3 size: 17 residues. The CDR3, as DNA: TGTGCCAGCAGTTCCCCCGGTGAGCGGGTGGGCCAAGAGGCCCAGTACTTC. Translated: CASSSPGERVGQEAQYF.

Only a few counts were recorded for this clonotype. J is TRBJ2-4 and V is TRBV28; D remains unclear. V gave up 3 bases and J gave up 1 base, with 10 bases separating them. The CDR3 length is 15 residues. The germline gives CDR1 MDHEN, CDR2 SYDVKM. CDR3 loop: CASSLDPFAKNIQYF. The CDR3 DNA reads as TGTGCCAGCAGTTTGGACCCCTTCGCCAAAAACATTCAGTACTTC.